A selection of T cell receptor beta chains follows, all from one sample in a study of T cell responses to AZD1222 COVID-19 vaccine. The assay was immunoSEQ multiplex PCR, and TCRdb's table has in-frame clones only and misses some. The sample consists of around 130,000 clones, about nine tenths of them appearing once. The specimen comprised peripheral blood, sampled 28 days after the second AZD1222 dose. Receptors were obtained from an adult who received the AZD1222 COVID-19 vaccine. CDR3s include the opening cysteine and the closing phenylalanine or tryptophan. Each record gives: clone size, D gene, J gene, V gene, CDR3 DNA, CDR3 protein. A D gene is named only where the DNA matches it firmly. Only some rows state a clone size, as once, few, many or a class for expanded clones.

>NA|NA|TRBJ2-1|TRBV7-3
TGTGCCAGCAGGTGGAGCGGCTACAATGAGCAGTTCTTC
CASRWSGYNEQFF
>NA|NA|TRBJ1-5|TRBV19
TGTGCCAGTAGACCGATATCGGGGGGGCAGGATAGCAATCAGCCCCAGCATTTT
CASRPISGGQDSNQPQHF
>NA|NA|TRBJ2-4|TRBV19
TGTGCCAGTAGTATGTCGCTTCTAGGGGCCAAAAACATTCAGTACTTC
CASSMSLLGAKNIQYF
>NA|NA|TRBJ1-4|TRBV7-8
TGTGCCAGCACATCGCGGGTTGAAAAACTGTTTTTT
CASTSRVEKLFF
>NA|TRBD1|TRBJ1-2|TRBV6-2/TRBV6-3
TGTGCCAGCAGTTTGCAACAGGGGAACTATGGCTACACCTTC
CASSLQQGNYGYTF
>NA|NA|TRBJ2-7|TRBV6-5
TGTGCCAGCAGTTACAGGCGGGGCCTCTACGAGCAGTACTTC
CASSYRRGLYEQYF
>NA|NA|TRBJ1-2|TRBV7-2
TGTGCCAGCAGCTTAGAAGGGGAGGGTGGCTACACCTTC
CASSLEGEGGYTF
>NA|NA|TRBJ1-2|TRBV30
TGTGCCTGGACGAAGGGTGGGGGAACATATGGCTACACCTTC
CAWTKGGGTYGYTF
>once|NA|TRBJ1-4|TRBV7-9
TGTGCCAGCAGCTTGGGGGACACCGAAAAACTGTTTTTT
CASSLGDTEKLFF
>NA|NA|TRBJ1-5|TRBV19
TGTGCCAGTAGCCGGGAGACGAGCAATCAGCCCCAGCATTTT
CASSRETSNQPQHF
>NA|NA|TRBJ2-5|TRBV11-3
TGTGCCAGCAGCTCCTTAGTACGGGAGACCCAGTACTTC
CASSSLVRETQYF
>NA|TRBD1|TRBJ1-2|TRBV27
TGTGCCAGCAGTGGGGGGACAGGGGGCGACTATGGCTACACCTTC
CASSGGTGGDYGYTF
>NA|TRBD1|TRBJ1-4|TRBV25-1
TGTGCCAGCAGTGAACAGGGGGCGCGCGAAAAACTGTTTTTT
CASSEQGAREKLFF
>NA|NA|TRBJ2-3|TRBV9
TGTGCCAGCACCGTGGGGGCCCGGGGGACAGATACGCAGTATTTT
CASTVGARGTDTQYF
>NA|NA|TRBJ2-5|TRBV20-1
TGCAGTGCTAGTCCACTTGTCTTGGCCCAGTACTTC
CSASPLVLAQYF
>NA|NA|TRBJ2-4|TRBV5-1
TGCGCCAGCAGCTTGGGACAAATACACATTCAGTACTTC
CASSLGQIHIQYF
>once|TRBD1|TRBJ2-2|TRBV7-6
TGTGCCAGCAGCTTAGCCGACAGGGGAGGACTTATCACCGGGGAGCTGTTTTTT
CASSLADRGGLITGELFF
>NA|NA|TRBJ2-3|TRBV5-1
TGCGCCAGCAGCGTGGATGGGGACCATCGAGATACGCAGTATTTT
CASSVDGDHRDTQYF
>once|NA|TRBJ2-3|TRBV29-1
TGCAGCGTGACACCCACAGATACGCAGTATTTT
CSVTPTDTQYF
>few|NA|TRBJ1-5|TRBV30
TGTGCCTGGAGTAAACAGGAGAATCAGCCCCAGCATTTT
CAWSKQENQPQHF
>NA|NA|TRBJ2-7|TRBV30
TGTGCCTGGAGTACGGACATCCCCTACGAGCAGTACTTC
CAWSTDIPYEQYF
>NA|NA|TRBJ1-4|TRBV30
TGTGCCTGGAGTGTCCGTGTGCAGGGCGGTGAAAAACTGTTTTTT
CAWSVRVQGGEKLFF
>NA|NA|TRBJ1-4|TRBV28
TGTGCCAGCGGTTCAGGGGATGGAGAAAAACTGTTTTTT
CASGSGDGEKLFF
>few|NA|TRBJ1-5|TRBV3-1/TRBV3-2
TGTGCCAGCAGCCAAGGGGGCAATCAGCCCCAGCATTTT
CASSQGGNQPQHF
>NA|TRBD2|TRBJ2-1|TRBV5-6
TGTGCCAGCAGCTTGGGGACTAGCGGTACCTACAATGAGCAGTTCTTC
CASSLGTSGTYNEQFF
>NA|NA|TRBJ2-3|TRBV12-3/TRBV12-4
TGTGCCTCCAACGCGGGCTCGGCAGATACGCAGTATTTT
CASNAGSADTQYF